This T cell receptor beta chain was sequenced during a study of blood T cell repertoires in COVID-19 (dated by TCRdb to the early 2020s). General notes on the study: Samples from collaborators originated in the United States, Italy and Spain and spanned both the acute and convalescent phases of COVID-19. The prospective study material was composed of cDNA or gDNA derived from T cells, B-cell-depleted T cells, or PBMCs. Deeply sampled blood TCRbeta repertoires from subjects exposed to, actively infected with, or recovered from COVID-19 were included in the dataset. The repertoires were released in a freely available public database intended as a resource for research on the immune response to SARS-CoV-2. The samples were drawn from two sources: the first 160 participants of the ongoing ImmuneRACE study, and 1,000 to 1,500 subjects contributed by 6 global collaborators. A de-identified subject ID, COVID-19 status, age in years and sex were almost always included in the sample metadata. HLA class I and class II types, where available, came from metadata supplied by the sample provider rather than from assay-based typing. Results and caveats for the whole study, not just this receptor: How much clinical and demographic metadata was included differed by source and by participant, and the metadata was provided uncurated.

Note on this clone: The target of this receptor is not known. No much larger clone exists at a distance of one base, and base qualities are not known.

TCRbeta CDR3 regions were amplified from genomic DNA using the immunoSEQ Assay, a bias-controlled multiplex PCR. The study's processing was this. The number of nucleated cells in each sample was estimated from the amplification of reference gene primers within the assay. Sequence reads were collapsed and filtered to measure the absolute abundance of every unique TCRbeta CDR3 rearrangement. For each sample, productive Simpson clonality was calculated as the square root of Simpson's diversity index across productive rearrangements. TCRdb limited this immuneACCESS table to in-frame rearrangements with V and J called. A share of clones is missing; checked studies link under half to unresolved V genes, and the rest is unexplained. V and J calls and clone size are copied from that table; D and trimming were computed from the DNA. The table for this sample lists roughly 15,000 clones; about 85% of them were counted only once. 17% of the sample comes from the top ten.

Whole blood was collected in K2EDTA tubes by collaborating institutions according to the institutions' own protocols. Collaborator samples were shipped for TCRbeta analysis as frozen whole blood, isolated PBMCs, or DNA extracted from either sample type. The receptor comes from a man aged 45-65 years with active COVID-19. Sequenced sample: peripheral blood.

The nucleotide sequence is TGCGCCAGCAGATGGAGGGAGAGCACCGGGGAGCTGTTTTTT. Its protein is CASRWRESTGELFF. The chain joins TRBV5-1 to TRBJ2-2; TRBD2 is perhaps the D gene, given 6 matching bases. V is clipped by 5 bases and J by 4 bases, and the sequence between their germline boundaries is 12 bases long. According to the germline V gene, CDR1 reads SGHRS and CDR2 reads YFSETQ. The CDR3, cysteine through phenylalanine, is 14 amino acids long. The kept DNA is CDR3 alone, 42 bases in frame from the first base.